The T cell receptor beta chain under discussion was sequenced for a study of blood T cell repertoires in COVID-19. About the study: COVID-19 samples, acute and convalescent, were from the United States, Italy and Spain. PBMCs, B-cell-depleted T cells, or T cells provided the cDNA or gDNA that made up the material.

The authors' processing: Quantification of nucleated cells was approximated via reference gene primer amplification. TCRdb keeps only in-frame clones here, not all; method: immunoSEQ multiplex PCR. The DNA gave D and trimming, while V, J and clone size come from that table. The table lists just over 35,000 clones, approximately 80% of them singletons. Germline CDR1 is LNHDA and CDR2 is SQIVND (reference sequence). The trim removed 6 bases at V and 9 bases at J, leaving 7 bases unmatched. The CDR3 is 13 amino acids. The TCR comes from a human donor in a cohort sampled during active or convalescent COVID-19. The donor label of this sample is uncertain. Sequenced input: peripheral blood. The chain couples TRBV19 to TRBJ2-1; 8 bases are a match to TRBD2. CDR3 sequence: CASRGLESGEQFF. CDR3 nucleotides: TGTGCCAGTAGGGGACTAGAAAGCGGTGAGCAGTTCTTC.